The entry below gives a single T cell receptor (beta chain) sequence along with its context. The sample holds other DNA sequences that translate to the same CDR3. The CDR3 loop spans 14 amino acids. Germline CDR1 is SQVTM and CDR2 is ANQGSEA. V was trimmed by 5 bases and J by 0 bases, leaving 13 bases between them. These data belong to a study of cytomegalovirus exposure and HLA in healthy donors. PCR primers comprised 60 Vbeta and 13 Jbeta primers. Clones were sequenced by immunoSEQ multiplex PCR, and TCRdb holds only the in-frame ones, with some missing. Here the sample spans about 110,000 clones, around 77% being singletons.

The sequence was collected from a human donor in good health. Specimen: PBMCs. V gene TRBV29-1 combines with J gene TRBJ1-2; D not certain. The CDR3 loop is CSVWAGEANYGYTF. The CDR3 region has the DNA TGCAGCGTTTGGGCCGGGGAGGCTAACTATGGCTACACCTTC.